This TCR beta chain was recovered during a study of PD-1 blockade in classical Hodgkin lymphoma. As to time point: cycle 4 day 1 (C4D1), after 6 weeks of nivolumab. Relapses following autologous stem cell transplantation were seen in all patients, with brentuximab vedotin exposure varying. The CD4+ T cells used were purified from thawed PBMCs through magnetic negative selection. Clones were sequenced by immunoSEQ multiplex PCR, and TCRdb holds only the in-frame ones, with some missing. The sample has around 9,600 clones, around 79% seen once. In its sample, this clone was seen a few times. The antigen is unknown. General study results and limits: Anyone who began nivolumab under 1 year after ASCT was excluded. It was CD4+ TCR diversity, not CD8+, that rose significantly by C4D1.

The CDR3 length is 17 residues. V lost 1 base and J lost 0, with 14 bases in between. Germline-derived CDR1 and CDR2 are MGHRA and YSYEKL. The chain uses TRBV4-1 and TRBJ2-3, with D perhaps matching TRBD1 or TRBD2 (5 bases each). The sample was CD4+ T cells from blood, taken before the fourth cycle of nivolumab. This clonotype originated in a human donor with classical Hodgkin lymphoma. The CDR3 region has the DNA TGCGCCAGCAGCCAAGGGTTTGGGGGAAGTAGCACAGATACGCAGTATTTT. It yields the protein CASSQGFGGSSTDTQYF.